Included here is one T cell receptor beta chain sequence, with context. Different DNA sequences within this sample yield the same CDR3. Assay: immunoSEQ multiplex PCR; the TCRdb copy retains only in-frame clones and omits some. The sample consists of fewer than 200,000 clones, 90% to 95% of them appearing once. This record comes from a study of control samples from healthy donors and cancer patients. The CDR3 is 15 residues long. V lost 0 bases to trimming and J lost 0 bases, with 8 bases between them. Germline lookup yields CDR1 LGHNA and CDR2 YSLEER. Sequencing was carried out using blood. The rearrangement links TRBV4-3 to TRBJ2-5, with D uncertain. The receptor's source is a woman in her fifties or sixties in good health. The CDR3 DNA sequence: TGCGCCAGCAGCCAAGATATAACTCACCAAGAGACCCAGTACTTC. It codes for CASSQDITHQETQYF.